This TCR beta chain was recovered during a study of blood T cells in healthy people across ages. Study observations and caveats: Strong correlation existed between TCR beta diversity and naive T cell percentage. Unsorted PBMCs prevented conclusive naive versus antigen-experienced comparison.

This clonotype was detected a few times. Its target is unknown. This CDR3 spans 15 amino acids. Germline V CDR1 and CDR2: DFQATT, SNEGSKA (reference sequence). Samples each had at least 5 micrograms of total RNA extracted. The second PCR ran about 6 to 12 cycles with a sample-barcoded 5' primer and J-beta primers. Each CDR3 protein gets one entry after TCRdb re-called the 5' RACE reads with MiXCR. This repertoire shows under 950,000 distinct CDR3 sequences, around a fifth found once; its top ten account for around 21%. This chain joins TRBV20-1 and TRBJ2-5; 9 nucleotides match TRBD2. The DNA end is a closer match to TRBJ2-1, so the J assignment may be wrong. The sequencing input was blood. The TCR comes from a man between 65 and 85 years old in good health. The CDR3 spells CSASQAGGSYNEQFF. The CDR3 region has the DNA TGCAGTGCTTCTCAAGCGGGGGGCTCCTACAATGAGCAGTTCTTC.